The 22 T cell receptor beta chains below all came from one sample that was sequenced in a study of blood T cell repertoires in COVID-19. Measured with immunoSEQ multiplex PCR; TCRdb has only the in-frame clones, and not every one. The table records over 450,000 clones, approximately 92% of them present only once. Sequenced sample: peripheral blood. These receptors came from a man in his late teens or twenties with COVID-19, enrolled during active disease.

The chain links TRBV5-4 to TRBJ1-2; 8 bases align to TRBD1. This CDR3 is built from 15 residues. Germline trimming cut 1 base from V and 7 bases from J; bases unmatched to any gene: 9. Germline CDR1 reads SGHNT; CDR2 reads YYREEE (reference sequence). The CDR3 DNA follows: TGTGCCAGCAGCTTGTCGGGACAGGTTGGCGGTGGCTACACCTTC. Translation: CASSLSGQVGGGYTF.

This clone has only a few counts. The rearrangement links TRBV5-1 to TRBJ2-1; 7 positions match TRBD2. Germline lookup yields CDR1 SGHRS and CDR2 YFSETQ. The CDR3 runs 15 residues. V was pared by 6 bases and J by 0 bases, with 6 bases of the junction left unmatched. The CDR3 loop reads CASNGGRSSYNEQFF. CDR3 bases: TGCGCCAGCAACGGGGGGAGAAGCTCCTACAATGAGCAGTTCTTC.

This chain links TRBV27 with TRBJ2-7; a weak D match, TRBD1 (5 bases). V was cut by 5 bases and J by 5 bases, with 16 bases left in between. The CDR3 sequence is 14 residues long. CDR1 and CDR2 from the germline V gene are MNHEY and SMNVEV (reference sequence). The CDR3 nucleotides are TGTGCCAGCAGTACCCCTCAGGGTAGGAACGAGCAGTACTTC. This codes for CASSTPQGRNEQYF.

V usage is TRBV4-2 and J usage is TRBJ1-6, with 7 nucleotides matching TRBD1. From germline, CDR1 is LGHNA and CDR2 YNFKEQ. This CDR3 has 16 amino acids. The V and J ends lost 0 bases and 10 bases, in that order; junction bases with no gene match: 9. The CDR3 DNA sequence: TGTGCCAGCAGCCAAGATTGGGACAGCTCGGGATCACCCCTCCACTTT. Translated: CASSQDWDSSGSPLHF.

The chain recombines TRBV2 with TRBJ2-1; 15 bases match TRBD2. Trimming took 5 bases from V and 9 from J; bases not matched to a gene: 8. The CDR3 covers 16 residues. The germline V gene encodes CDR1 SNHLY and CDR2 FYNNEI. CDR3: CASSPGLAGGLSEQFF. As DNA, the CDR3 is TGTGCCAGCAGTCCTGGACTAGCGGGGGGGCTTAGTGAGCAGTTCTTC.

This chain connects TRBV5-5 to TRBJ2-1; the match to TRBD1 covers 9 bases. The CDR3 sequence is 16 residues long. In germline, CDR1 is SGHKS, CDR2 YYEKEE (reference sequence). V lost 0 bases to trimming and J lost 1 base; unmatched junction nucleotides: 2. CDR3 loop: CASSLAGTGSYNEQFF. The CDR3 DNA reads TGTGCCAGCAGCTTGGCCGGGACAGGGTCCTACAATGAGCAGTTCTTC.

The J gene is TRBJ1-1, the V gene TRBV12-3 or TRBV12-4; tentative D call: TRBD1 (6 bases). V lost 5 bases and J lost 6, with 13 bases in between. The CDR3 is made up of 13 amino acids. The CDR3 DNA follows: TGTGCCAGCAGTCCTCAGGGGCGCCCTGAAGCTTTCTTT. Its translation is CASSPQGRPEAFF.

A note on this clone: This sample also contains other DNA sequences that code for the same CDR3. V is TRBV4-1 and J is TRBJ2-7, with TRBD1 matching 8 bases. Germline V CDR1 and CDR2: MGHRA, YSYEKL. This CDR3 is 13 amino acids long. After removal of 0 bases from V and 6 bases from J, the junction contained 1 base not matched to a gene. As DNA, the CDR3 is TGCGCCAGCAGCCAAGACAGGGGGCGCGAGCAGTACTTC. This codes for CASSQDRGREQYF.

This chain connects TRBV6-5 to TRBJ1-1; 8 bases fit TRBD1. From germline, CDR1 is MNHEY and CDR2 SVGAGI. V shed 6 bases and J 1 base; nucleotides not matched to a gene: 7. The CDR3 extends over 15 amino acids. The CDR3 here is CASSWRGQENTEAFF. The CDR3 DNA sequence: TGTGCCAGCAGCTGGAGGGGACAGGAGAACACTGAAGCTTTCTTT.

This clone was detected once. As DNA, the CDR3 is TGTGCCAGCAGTGACTGGGGTGCAGGGAACTACGAGCAGTACTTC. Translation gives CASSDWGAGNYEQYF. The chain carries TRBV2 and TRBJ2-7; the D gene is possibly TRBD1 (5 bases). The CDR3 extends over 15 amino acids. V was pared by 3 bases and J by 3 bases, with 15 bases between. Germline V gene lookup returns CDR1 SNHLY and CDR2 FYNNEI.

The CDR3 nucleotides read TGTGCCAGTAGTTCTCCGACAGGCAAAGTGACCCAGTACTTC. Its protein is CASSSPTGKVTQYF. This chain connects TRBV19 to TRBJ2-5, with D possibly being TRBD1 (6 bases). V lost 5 bases and J lost 7, with 17 bases in between. The CDR3 is made up of 14 amino acids. The germline V gene encodes CDR1 LNHDA and CDR2 SQIVND (reference sequence).

In its sample, this clone was seen once. J is TRBJ2-1 and V is TRBV30, with D tentatively TRBD2 (6 bases). This CDR3 is 15 amino acids long. Germline lookup yields CDR1 GTSNPN and CDR2 SVGIG (reference sequence). V was shortened by 1 base and J by 0 bases, with 10 bases between the two germline ends. CDR3 loop: CAWSAASVSYNEQFF. The CDR3, as DNA: TGTGCCTGGAGTGCGGCTAGCGTCTCCTACAATGAGCAGTTCTTC.

The J gene is TRBJ1-5, the V gene TRBV19, with 9 bases identical to TRBD1. Per germline, CDR1 LNHDA and CDR2 SQIVND (reference sequence). The CDR3 covers 19 residues. After removal of 8 bases from V and 0 bases from J, the junction contained 17 bases not matched to a gene. CDR3 in amino acids: CASLPGQGFGEYSNQPQHF. The CDR3, as DNA: TGTGCCAGTCTCCCGGGACAGGGATTTGGGGAATATAGCAATCAGCCCCAGCATTTT.

In DNA form, the CDR3 reads TGTGCCAGCAGCCGACAGGGTGAAAACACCATATATTTT. It is translated as CASSRQGENTIYF. The rearrangement joins TRBV11-2 to TRBJ1-3, with 7 bases lining up with TRBD1. V shed 5 bases, J shed 6 bases, and the junction held 4 bases outside the gene matches. This CDR3 region has 13 residues. Germline V gene sequence: CDR1 SGHAT, CDR2 FQNNGV.

Notes on this clone: The same CDR3 can be traced to other DNA sequences in this sample. The V and J genes are TRBV27 and TRBJ2-2; the match to TRBD2 covers 9 bases. The CDR3 covers 17 residues. Unmatched junction bases numbered 9, after V lost 2 bases and J lost 5 bases. The germline V gene encodes CDR1 MNHEY and CDR2 SMNVEV (reference sequence). The CDR3 loop is CASSLLAGGPGTGELFF. CDR3 nucleotides: TGTGCCAGCAGTTTACTGGCGGGAGGGCCAGGGACCGGGGAGCTGTTTTTT.

The CDR3 loop reads CASTAGVLGEQFF. The CDR3 DNA sequence: TGTGCCAGTACCGCGGGAGTACTGGGTGAGCAGTTCTTC. The J gene is TRBJ2-1, the V gene TRBV19, with TRBD2 matching over 7 bases. This CDR3 has 13 residues. With V trimmed by 7 bases and J by 9 bases, 9 bases remained unmatched. Germline V gene lookup returns CDR1 LNHDA and CDR2 SQIVND (reference sequence).

V gene TRBV3-1 (or the pseudogene TRBV3-2) combines with J gene TRBJ2-1, with TRBD2 identical over 13 bases. Germline V gives CDR1 LGHDT, CDR2 YNNKEL (reference sequence). The V and J ends lost 6 bases and 6 bases, in that order; junction bases with no gene match: 11. This CDR3 comprises 17 residues. In DNA form, the CDR3 reads TGTGCCAGCAGTCATTCCGGACTAGCGGGAGATCGCAATGAGCAGTTCTTC. Its protein is CASSHSGLAGDRNEQFF.

This rearrangement joins TRBV28 to TRBJ1-5, with D possibly being TRBD1 (5 bases). Germline CDR1 reads MDHEN; CDR2 reads SYDVKM. V lost 0 bases, J lost 4 bases, and 13 bases lay in between. The CDR3 covers 16 residues. This chain's CDR3 is CASSLWNRRVNQPQHF. The CDR3 DNA follows: TGTGCCAGCAGTTTATGGAACAGGAGGGTTAATCAGCCCCAGCATTTT.

The rearrangement uses TRBV25-1 and TRBJ2-1, with D unresolved. Between the trimmed V and J ends, which lost 6 bases and 2 bases, there was a span of 8 bases. This CDR3 spans 13 amino acids. The germline gives CDR1 MGHDK, CDR2 SYGVNS. The CDR3: CASSPGAYNEQFF. The CDR3 nucleotides read TGTGCCAGCAGCCCCGGTGCCTACAATGAGCAGTTCTTC. The complete variable domain, with remaining parts taken from reference TRBV25-1 and TRBJ2-1, reads EADIYQTPRYLVIGTGKKITLECSQTMGHDKMYWYQQDPGMELHLIHYSYGVNSTEKGDLSSESTVSRIRTEHFPLTLESARPSHTSQYLCASSPGAYNEQFFGPGTRLTVL.

This sequence joins TRBV5-4 and TRBJ2-1, with 9 bases that match TRBD1. CDR3 length: 14 residues. V shed 4 bases and J 3 bases; nucleotides not matched to a gene: 2. CDR1 is SGHNT and CDR2 is YYREEE in the germline V gene (reference sequence). Here the CDR3 DNA reads TGTGCCAGCAGCCAGGGACAGGGCTACAATGAGCAGTTCTTC. This gives the protein CASSQGQGYNEQFF.

V is TRBV10-2 and J is TRBJ1-6; perhaps TRBD1 as D (5 bases). The CDR3 spans 14 residues. Trimming took 8 bases from V and 10 from J, leaving 18 bases between them. Germline assignment: CDR1 WSHSY and CDR2 SAAADI. The CDR3 spells CASGDWSRESPLHF. The CDR3 DNA follows: TGCGCCAGCGGGGACTGGAGCAGGGAGTCACCCCTCCACTTT.

This sequence joins TRBV4-1 and TRBJ2-3; 9 bases map to TRBD2. This CDR3 has 14 amino acids. Germline V gene lookup returns CDR1 MGHRA and CDR2 YSYEKL. The ends lost 0 bases at V and 6 bases at J; junction bases unmatched: 1. CDR3 in DNA: TGCGCCAGCAGCCAAGATGGGACTAGCGATACGCAGTATTTT. Translated, it gives CASSQDGTSDTQYF.